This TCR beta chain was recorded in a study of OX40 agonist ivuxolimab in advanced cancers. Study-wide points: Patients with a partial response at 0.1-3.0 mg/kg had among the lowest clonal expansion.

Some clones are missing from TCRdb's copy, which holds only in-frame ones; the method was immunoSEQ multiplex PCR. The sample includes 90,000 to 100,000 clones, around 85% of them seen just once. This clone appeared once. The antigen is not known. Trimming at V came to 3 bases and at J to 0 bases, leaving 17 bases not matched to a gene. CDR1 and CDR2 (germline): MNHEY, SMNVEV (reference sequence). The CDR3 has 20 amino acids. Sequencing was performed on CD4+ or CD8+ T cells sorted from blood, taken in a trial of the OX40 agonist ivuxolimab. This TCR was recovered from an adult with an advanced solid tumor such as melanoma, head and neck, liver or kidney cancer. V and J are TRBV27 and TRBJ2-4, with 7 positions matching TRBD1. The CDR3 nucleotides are TGTGCCAGCAGTTTTATCCCCGGGACAGCCGGACAATTAGCCAAAAACATTCAGTACTTC. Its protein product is CASSFIPGTAGQLAKNIQYF.